This passage covers 10 T cell receptor beta chains from one sample sequenced in a study of identical twins (dated by TCRdb to the mid-2010s). Library prep was done by 5' RACE. Sequencer: Illumina HiSeq 2000. The public sequencing data were trimmed at Q25 with fastp and processed into clonotypes with MiXCR by TCRdb, which kept only in-frame beta chains. Rows are unified per CDR3 protein, each entry keeping the most common DNA and genes. This sample lists about 220,000 distinct CDR3 sequences; less than 10% were detected once. The ten largest clones capture about 5.2% of the sample. Material for sequencing was memory (CD45RO+) T cells sorted from blood. The cell subset or site label, as the study defines it: CD45RO+ enriched T cells. These receptors all come from a woman younger than 30 in good health.

The chain uses TRBV6-5 and TRBJ1-5; no reliable D call. The CDR3 totals 15 residues. Trimming took off 2 bases at V and 6 bases at J, with 14 bases between the two ends. CDR1 and CDR2 (germline): MNHEY, SVGAGI. CDR3 sequence: CASSYTGDSGQPQHF. The CDR3 DNA reads TGTGCCAGCAGTTACACTGGGGATAGCGGTCAGCCCCAGCATTTT.

V gene TRBV4-2 combines with J gene TRBJ2-3; D is uncertain. CDR3 size: 13 residues. Between the trimmed V and J ends, which lost 0 bases and 4 bases, there was a span of 5 bases. Looked up from germline, CDR1 is LGHNA and CDR2 is YNFKEQ. DNA for the CDR3: TGTGCCAGCAGCCAAGATTGGCCAGATACGCAGTATTTT. This encodes CASSQDWPDTQYF.

The V gene is TRBV6-1, the J gene TRBJ1-1; D is perhaps TRBD1 (6 bases). Germline V CDR1 and CDR2: MNHNS, SASEGT. The CDR3 length is 15 residues. The V gene lost 5 bases and the J gene lost 1 base, with 14 bases spanning the gap. The CDR3 DNA follows: TGTGCCAGCAGTCCTGTCCGGGGGCCGAACACTGAAGCTTTCTTT. Protein product: CASSPVRGPNTEAFF.

The chain recombines TRBV5-6 with TRBJ2-3, with TRBD2 matching over 10 bases. The CDR3 length is 16 residues. V lost 5 bases, J lost 4 bases, and 10 bases stayed unmatched. The germline V gene encodes CDR1 SGHDT and CDR2 YYEEEE. CDR3 residues: CASSWILAGRSDTQYF. Written as DNA, the CDR3 is TGTGCCAGCAGTTGGATACTAGCGGGAAGATCAGATACGCAGTATTTT.

This clonotype was seen many times. The gene calls are TRBV7-6 and TRBJ1-3; D is possibly TRBD1 (5 bases). Germline loops: CDR1 SGHVS, CDR2 FNYEAQ. The CDR3 is 12 amino acids. The V gene lost 3 bases and the J gene lost 9 bases, with 9 bases spanning the gap. CDR3 protein: CASSFRDGTIYF. The CDR3 DNA reads TGTGCCAGCAGCTTCAGGGATGGCACCATATATTTT.

This clonotype turned up a few times. The chain joins TRBV11-2 to TRBJ1-5; TRBD1 aligns across 9 bases. The V gene's germline CDR1 is SGHAT and CDR2 FQNNGV. The J segment lost 2 bases and the V segment lost 5 bases, leaving 10 bases of the junction unmatched. This CDR3 spans 17 amino acids. The CDR3 sequence is CASSHRLGQGGNQPQHF. The CDR3 DNA is TGTGCCAGCAGCCACCGTTTGGGACAGGGTGGCAATCAGCCCCAGCATTTT.

This clonotype was seen many times. The CDR3 region is CASSLGGTGMGNQPQHF. The CDR3 DNA follows: TGTGCCAGCAGCTTAGGGGGGACAGGGATGGGCAATCAGCCCCAGCATTTT. The rearrangement links TRBV11-1 to TRBJ1-5; 9 nucleotides line up with TRBD1. CDR3 size: 17 residues. The germline V gene has CDR1 SGHAT and CDR2 FQDESV (reference sequence). V trimming: 1 base; J trimming: 2 bases; junction bases outside the gene matches: 6.

This clonotype was seen more than once but under ten times. V is TRBV10-1 and J is TRBJ2-3; D uncertain. V shed 1 base and J shed 0 bases, with 5 bases lying between them. CDR1 and CDR2 from the germline V gene are WNHNN and SYGVQD (reference sequence). This CDR3 has 14 residues. CDR3 sequence reads: CASSEFSSTDTQYF. CDR3 in DNA: TGCGCCAGCAGTGAGTTCTCTAGCACAGATACGCAGTATTTT.

This chain links TRBV7-9 with TRBJ2-1; 7 bases agree with TRBD2. V lost 4 bases, J lost 2 bases, and 2 bases stayed unmatched. Looked up from germline, CDR1 is SEHNR and CDR2 is FQNEAQ (reference sequence). The CDR3 sequence is 14 residues long. CDR3 region: CASSWGGAYNEQFF. The CDR3 DNA reads as TGTGCCAGCAGCTGGGGGGGGGCCTACAATGAGCAGTTCTTC.

V and J are TRBV2 and TRBJ2-1, with 7 bases lining up with TRBD2. This CDR3 has 14 amino acids. V lost 8 bases, J lost 0 bases, and 4 bases stayed unmatched. CDR1 and CDR2 from the germline V gene are SNHLY and FYNNEI. CDR3 bases: TGTGCCAGCCTAGCGGTGAGCTCCTACAATGAGCAGTTCTTC. This translates into CASLAVSSYNEQFF. Based on the CDR3 plus reference TRBV2 and TRBJ2-1, the full variable domain is EPEVTQTPSHQVTQMGQEVILRCVPISNHLYFYWYRQILGQKVEFLVSFYNNEISEKSEIFDDQFSVERPDGSNFTLKIRSTKLEDSAMYFCASLAVSSYNEQFFGPGTRLTVL.